This T cell receptor (beta chain) was identified during a study of shared clonotypes between healthy human individuals. CDR3 length equals 12 residues. Germline values: CDR1 SNHLY, CDR2 FYNNEI. Deletions cut 5 bases from V and 9 bases from J, with 13 bases between. Each cell subset's genomic DNA was divided evenly among several immunoSEQ plates. Ten immunoSEQ deep assay plates were used by the authors to sequence unsorted PBMC DNA. TCRdb keeps only in-frame clones here, not all; method: immunoSEQ multiplex PCR. This sample has around 510,000 clones, with around 78% found just once. The V and J genes are TRBV2 and TRBJ1-1, with D unclear. Source material: PBMCs. The receptor's source is a woman between 35 and 50 years old in good health. Some clones in this sample may be carry-over from other donors' samples. CDR3 in amino acids: CASSTSGSQAFF. In DNA, the CDR3 is TGTGCCAGCAGTACCTCGGGCAGCCAAGCTTTCTTT.